The 6 T cell receptor beta chains below all came from one sample that was sequenced in a study of cytomegalovirus exposure and HLA in healthy donors. It was with 60 Vbeta and 13 Jbeta primers that the PCR ran. Here immunoSEQ multiplex PCR was the method, and the copy in TCRdb shows in-frame clones only, minus some. The sample lists about 200,000 clones; around 80% were seen once. Sequencing was performed on PBMCs. The receptors shown here come from a man aged 30-40 years in good health and CMV-seronegative.

This chain links TRBV7-2 with TRBJ2-5, with 11 positions matching TRBD2. This CDR3 has 15 residues. Germline values: CDR1 SGHTA, CDR2 FQGNSA. Trimming at V came to 5 bases and at J to 6 bases, leaving 8 bases not matched to a gene. The CDR3 nucleotides are TGTGCCAGCAGCCCGACTAGCGGGGAAGTAAAGACCCAGTACTTC. Translation gives CASSPTSGEVKTQYF.

The V gene is TRBV7-6, the J gene TRBJ1-2, with 9 bases matching TRBD1. Trimming cost V 1 base and J 7 bases; bases outside gene matches: 7. CDR3 length: 15 amino acids. CDR1 and CDR2 (germline): SGHVS, FNYEAQ. This chain's CDR3 is CASSLGGTGQSGYTF. As DNA, the CDR3 is TGTGCCAGCAGCTTAGGGGGGACAGGGCAAAGTGGCTACACCTTC.

J is TRBJ1-5 and V is TRBV21-1. TRBV21-1 is flagged as a pseudogene. The CDR3 is 18 amino acids. The CDR3 DNA reads as TGTGCCAGCAGCAAAGGTCGGATGGAGGGTTTGAACAATCAGCCCCAGCATTTT. Translating it yields CASSKGRMEGLNNQPQHF.

This clone was recorded a few times. The CDR3 DNA reads as TGTGCCAGCAGCTTACAGGGAACCTACAATGAGCAGTTCTTC. The encoded protein is CASSLQGTYNEQFF. V gene TRBV11-3 combines with J gene TRBJ2-1; weak D call: TRBD1 (5 bases). CDR3 size: 14 residues. V was cut by 2 bases and J by 2 bases, with 7 bases left in between. The germline CDR1 and CDR2 sequences are SGHNT and YENEEA.

V gene TRBV29-1 combines with J gene TRBJ1-6; possible D gene TRBD1, 5 bases. This CDR3 spans 15 amino acids. Trimming cost V 8 bases and J 5 bases, with 19 bases left between them. Germline V gene lookup returns CDR1 SQVTM and CDR2 ANQGSEA. Here the CDR3 DNA reads TGCAGCCCAACCTGGGGCAGTGGAAATAATTCACCCCTCCACTTT. Protein: CSPTWGSGNNSPLHF.

The CDR3: CASSFDERGSTDTQYF. CDR3 coding DNA: TGTGCCAGCAGTTTTGATGAGCGGGGGAGCACAGATACGCAGTATTTT. This rearrangement joins TRBV6-5 to TRBJ2-3; 8 bases line up with TRBD2. V lost 4 bases, J lost 0 bases, and 6 bases stayed unmatched. There are 16 residues in the CDR3. Germline V gene sequence: CDR1 MNHEY, CDR2 SVGAGI.